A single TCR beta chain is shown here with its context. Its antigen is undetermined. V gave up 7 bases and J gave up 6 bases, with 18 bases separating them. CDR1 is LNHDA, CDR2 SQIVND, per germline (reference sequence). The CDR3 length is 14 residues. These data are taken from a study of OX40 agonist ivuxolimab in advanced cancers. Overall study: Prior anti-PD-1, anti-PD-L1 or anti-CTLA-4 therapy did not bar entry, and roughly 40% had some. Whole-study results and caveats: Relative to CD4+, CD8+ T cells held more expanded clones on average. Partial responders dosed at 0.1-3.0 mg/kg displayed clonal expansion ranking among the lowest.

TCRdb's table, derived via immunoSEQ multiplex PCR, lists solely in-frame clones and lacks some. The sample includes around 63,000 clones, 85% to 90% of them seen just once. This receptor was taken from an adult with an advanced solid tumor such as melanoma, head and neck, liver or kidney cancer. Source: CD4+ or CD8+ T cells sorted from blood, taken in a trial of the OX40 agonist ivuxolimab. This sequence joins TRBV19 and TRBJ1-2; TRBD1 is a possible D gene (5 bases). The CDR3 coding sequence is TGTGCCAGTAACCTTAGAGGGGTTGGAGATGGCTACACCTTC. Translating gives CASNLRGVGDGYTF. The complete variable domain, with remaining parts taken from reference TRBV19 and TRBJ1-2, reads DGGITQSPKYLFRKEGQNVTLSCEQNLNHDAMYWYRQDPGQGLRLIYYSQIVNDFQKGDIAEGYSVSREKKESFPLTVTSAQKNPTAFYLCASNLRGVGDGYTFGSGTRLTVV.